This passage covers 19 T cell receptor beta chains from one sample sequenced in a study of PD-1 blockade in classical Hodgkin lymphoma. Every patient experienced relapse after autologous stem cell transplantation, and brentuximab vedotin exposure varied. Data came from immunoSEQ multiplex PCR; TCRdb stores just in-frame clones and leaves some out. The table has under 100,000 clones, about 90% seen once. This material consisted of peripheral blood mononuclear cells (PBMCs), taken before the second cycle of nivolumab. The source of these receptors is a human donor with classical Hodgkin lymphoma.

The CDR3 DNA reads as TGTGCCAGCAGCGTAACTAGCGGGAATTCGGAGCAGTACTTC. Translation gives CASSVTSGNSEQYF. The chain combines TRBV9 with TRBJ2-7; 10 bases line up with TRBD2. The CDR3 loop spans 14 amino acids. Germline V gene data show CDR1 as SGDLS and CDR2 as YYNGEE. The trim removed 1 base at V and 7 bases at J, leaving 5 bases unmatched.

This chain uses TRBV7-9 with TRBJ2-7; D perhaps matches TRBD1 (5 bases). V gave up 5 bases and J gave up 3 bases, with 20 bases separating them. The CDR3 has 16 amino acids. Germline CDR1 is SEHNR and CDR2 is FQNEAQ (reference sequence). The DNA for the CDR3 is TGTGCCAGCAGCACGCGCACCGGACACCGGAGCTACGAGCAGTACTTC. Translated: CASSTRTGHRSYEQYF.

This chain links TRBV7-6 with TRBJ2-7, with a tentative D call TRBD2 (5 bases). Germline-derived CDR1 and CDR2 are SGHVS and FNYEAQ. This CDR3 region has 15 residues. V lost 4 bases and J 0 bases, leaving 13 bases between the germline ends. CDR3 sequence (DNA): TGTGCCAGCAGCTCCCGATTTGGGAGCTCCTACGAGCAGTACTTC. Its translation: CASSSRFGSSYEQYF. Variable domain in full (rest from reference TRBV7-6 and TRBJ2-7): GAGVSQSPRYKVTKRGQDVALRCDPISGHVSLYWYRQALGQGPEFLTYFNYEAQQDKSGLPNDRFSAERPEGSISTLTIQRTEQRDSAMYRCASSSRFGSSYEQYFGPGTRLTVT.

V usage is TRBV2 and J usage is TRBJ2-3, with 10 bases identical to TRBD2. The germline CDR1 and CDR2 sequences are SNHLY and FYNNEI. CDR3 length equals 14 residues. The V gene end was trimmed by 6 bases and the J gene end by 3 bases; junction bases not matched to a gene: 3. The CDR3 is CASSLGLATDTQYF. The CDR3 DNA is TGTGCCAGCAGCCTGGGACTAGCGACAGATACGCAGTATTTT.

This chain links TRBV4-1 with TRBJ1-4; 7 bases are a match to TRBD1. V lost 6 bases to trimming and J lost 7 bases; unmatched junction nucleotides: 14. The CDR3 has 16 amino acids. Germline CDR1 and CDR2: MGHRA and YSYEKL. The CDR3 sequence is CASSLLPGQWREKLFF. As DNA, the CDR3 is TGCGCCAGCAGTCTCTTACCGGGACAGTGGCGTGAAAAACTGTTTTTT.

The chain employs TRBV16 and TRBJ2-2, with 9 nucleotides matching TRBD1. CDR1 is KGHSY, CDR2 FQNENV, per germline. Trimming took 3 bases from V and 0 from J; bases not matched to a gene: 14. CDR3 length: 20 amino acids. This CDR3 is CASSQLDRGHIIANTGELFF. The CDR3 coding sequence is TGTGCCAGCAGCCAGCTGGACAGGGGTCATATAATCGCGAACACCGGGGAGCTGTTTTTT.

The J gene is TRBJ1-4, the V gene TRBV7-9; weak D call: TRBD1 (5 bases). The CDR3 has 15 residues. Trimming stripped 5 bases from V and 3 bases from J, with 13 bases between. Germline V CDR1 and CDR2: SEHNR, FQNEAQ (reference sequence). CDR3: CASSPGSKANEKLFF. CDR3 DNA: TGTGCCAGCAGCCCAGGGAGTAAGGCTAATGAAAAACTGTTTTTT. The entire variable domain, with the rest obtained from reference TRBV7-9 and TRBJ1-4, is as follows: DTGVSQNPRHKITKRGQNVTFRCDPISEHNRLYWYRQTLGQGPEFLTYFQNEAQLEKSRLLSDRFSAERPKGSFSTLEIQRTEQGDSAMYLCASSPGSKANEKLFFGSGTQLSVL.

The chain employs TRBV5-1 and TRBJ2-3, with a possible D match to TRBD1 (5 bases). V lost 0 bases and J lost 9, with 14 bases in between. Germline values: CDR1 SGHRS, CDR2 YFSETQ. The CDR3 has 14 residues. CDR3 in amino acids: CASSLAAGQDTQYF. CDR3 in DNA: TGCGCCAGCAGCTTGGCGGCAGGGCAGGACACGCAGTATTTT.

V gene TRBV30 combines with J gene TRBJ1-6; possibly TRBD1 for D (5 bases). This CDR3 is built from 16 residues. The germline V and J ends were trimmed by 0 bases and 6 bases, with 15 bases remaining between them. Germline CDR1 GTSNPN, CDR2 SVGIG (reference sequence). DNA of the CDR3: TGTGCCTGGAGTGTACTCAGGGTGGGGGGTAATTCACCCCTCCACTTT. This translates into CAWSVLRVGGNSPLHF.

This clone was counted between two and nine times. V and J are TRBV13 and TRBJ1-1; the D is unclear. CDR1 PRHDT and CDR2 FYEKMQ come from the germline V gene (reference sequence). Trimming removed 5 bases from V and 0 bases from J, with 10 bases in between. The CDR3 runs 14 residues. CDR3 nucleotide sequence: TGTGCCAGCAGCCCTCGACTTCTGAACACTGAAGCTTTCTTT. Translated, it gives CASSPRLLNTEAFF.

V and J are TRBV6-5 and TRBJ2-4; TRBD1 matches 9 bases. The germline V gene has CDR1 MNHEY and CDR2 SVGAGI. This CDR3 is built from 13 residues. V was clipped by 7 bases and J by 9 bases; unmatched bases: 7. For the CDR3, the DNA is TGTGCCAGCAATGGACAGGGGTCGCTCATTCAGTACTTC. Amino acids: CASNGQGSLIQYF.

This clone appeared once. The rearrangement links TRBV27 to TRBJ2-1; 7 nucleotides match TRBD1. Germline CDR1 is MNHEY and CDR2 is SMNVEV (reference sequence). The CDR3 has 12 amino acids. J gave up 6 bases and V 5 bases, and 1 base lay outside the gene matches. CDR3 nucleotides: TGTGCCAGCAGTCGACAGGGCAATGAGCAGTTCTTC. This codes for CASSRQGNEQFF.

This clone was counted between two and nine times. V and J are TRBV19 and TRBJ1-2; D is perhaps TRBD1 (6 bases). CDR3 size: 14 residues. Germline V gene sequence: CDR1 LNHDA, CDR2 SQIVND (reference sequence). With 3 bases removed from V and 7 bases from J, the gap between germline ends came to 15 bases. The DNA of the CDR3 is TGTGCCAGTAGTATGGCCTCACAGGGTACTGGCTACACCTTC. Encoded protein: CASSMASQGTGYTF.

V is TRBV29-1 and J is TRBJ2-1, with 8 nucleotides matching TRBD2. V lost 1 base, J lost 0 bases, and 8 bases stayed unmatched. CDR3 length: 17 residues. In germline, CDR1 is SQVTM, CDR2 ANQGSEA. The CDR3 DNA reads TGCAGCGTTGAAGGGTTAGCTAGCGGGTACTCCTACAATGAGCAGTTCTTC. Its protein is CSVEGLASGYSYNEQFF.

J is TRBJ2-7 and V is TRBV6-5; D ambiguous. The germline gives CDR1 MNHEY, CDR2 SVGAGI. Trimming removed 7 bases from V and 1 base from J, with 11 bases in between. The CDR3 spans 13 residues. CDR3 in amino acids: CASTGDISYEQYF. The DNA for the CDR3 is TGTGCCAGCACGGGTGACATATCCTACGAGCAGTACTTC.

This clone was seen a single time. The chain couples TRBV7-9 to TRBJ2-3; D not resolved. The CDR3 is made up of 13 amino acids. V was cut by 5 bases and J by 4 bases, with 10 bases left in between. Germline V gives CDR1 SEHNR, CDR2 FQNEAQ (reference sequence). The DNA of the CDR3 is TGTGCCAGCAGCCGACCCGAGGCAGATACGCAGTATTTT. Translated: CASSRPEADTQYF.

The chain couples TRBV5-1 to TRBJ1-5, with D possibly TRBD1 on 5 matching bases. Germline lookup yields CDR1 SGHRS and CDR2 YFSETQ. The CDR3 is made up of 14 amino acids. V was pared by 5 bases and J by 2 bases, with 11 bases between. The DNA for the CDR3 is TGCGCCAGCAGTACTCAGGGTGGCAATCAGCCCCAGCATTTT. Amino acids: CASSTQGGNQPQHF. Supplemented by reference TRBV5-1 and TRBJ1-5, the full variable domain reads KAGVTQTPRYLIKTRGQQVTLSCSPISGHRSVSWYQQTPGQGLQFLFEYFSETQRNKGNFPGRFSGRQFSNSRSEMNVSTLELGDSALYLCASSTQGGNQPQHFGDGTRLSIL.

This clone was found once. The chain has TRBV11-2 and TRBJ2-7, with D possibly being TRBD1 or TRBD2 (5 bases each). The V end was cut by 0 bases, the J end by 3 bases, with 15 bases between. Germline values: CDR1 SGHAT, CDR2 FQNNGV. This CDR3 has 16 residues. The CDR3 spells CASSLEGGGPNYEQYF. The CDR3 DNA follows: TGTGCCAGCAGCTTAGAAGGTGGGGGACCCAACTACGAGCAGTACTTC. The entire variable domain, with the rest obtained from reference TRBV11-2 and TRBJ2-7, is as follows: EAGVAQSPRYKIIEKRQSVAFWCNPISGHATLYWYQQILGQGPKLLIQFQNNGVVDDSQLPKDRFSAERLKGVDSTLKIQPAKLEDSAVYLCASSLEGGGPNYEQYFGPGTRLTVT.

This clone occurred a few times. The chain is built from TRBV14 and TRBJ1-1; D not certain. The CDR3 runs to 15 residues. With 1 base removed from V and 1 base from J, the gap between germline ends came to 10 bases. In germline, CDR1 is SGHDN, CDR2 FVKESK. As DNA, the CDR3 is TGTGCCAGCAGCCAAGTCCTGCAGGCGAACACTGAAGCTTTCTTT. This translates into CASSQVLQANTEAFF.